This is a list of T cell receptor beta chains from one sample in a study of CD8+CD57+ T cells in acquired aplastic anemia. From the reads, TCRdb called clonotypes with MiXCR, one entry per CDR3 protein. The sample carries roughly 290,000 distinct CDR3 sequences, under 60% recorded once. Sequencing used sorted CD4+, CD8+, or CD8+CD57+ T cells (not recorded which) from PBMCs. The source is a human donor with aplastic anemia. The CDR3 runs from the conserved cysteine through the conserved F or W. The D gene is left open where the match is weak. Some rows have no size entry. The others give once, few or many, or a class for an expanded clone.

D gene,V gene,J gene,clone size,CDR3 DNA,CDR3 protein
.,TRBV24-1,TRBJ2-3,once,TGTGCCACCAGTCTTACAGATACGCAGTATTTT,CATSLTDTQYF
TRBD2,TRBV19,TRBJ2-1,many,TGTGCCAGTAGTATTGGACTAGCGGGAGGTGAGCAGTTCTTC,CASSIGLAGGEQFF
.,TRBV10-2,TRBJ1-5,.,TGCGCCAGCAGTGAGTCTCGGGTCAATCAGACCCAGCATTTT,CASSESRVNQTQHF
.,TRBV7-9,TRBJ2-5,.,TGTGCCAGCAGCTTAGTATGGGAGACCCAGTACTTC,CASSLVWETQYF
TRBD1,TRBV7-3,TRBJ2-3,.,TGTGCCAGCAGCCTGGTCGGACAGGGGCCAGATACGCAGTATTTT,CASSLVGQGPDTQYF
TRBD2,TRBV7-9,TRBJ2-3,.,TGTGCCAGCAGTGGCCGCGGGGGGACTAGCACAGATACGCAGTATTTT,CASSGRGGTSTDTQYF
TRBD1,TRBV7-9,TRBJ2-7,.,TGTGCCAGCAGCTCAAGCTCCACCGGGACAGGGTACTTC,CASSSSSTGTGYF
.,TRBV7-9,TRBJ2-3,few,TGTGCCAGCAGCACTTCGGTGGCTAGCACAGATACGCAGTATTTT,CASSTSVASTDTQYF
.,TRBV9,TRBJ2-2,many,TGTGCCAGCAGCGTGAATCCCAGCGGAAACACCGGGGAGCTGTTTTTT,CASSVNPSGNTGELFF
.,TRBV4-2,TRBJ1-4,many,TGTGCCAGCAGCCCACCGGGACGGATGAATGAAAAACTGTTTTTT,CASSPPGRMNEKLFF
TRBD2,TRBV6-1,TRBJ2-7,once,TGTGCCAGCAGTGAAGTTCTAGCGGGGCCAACCTACGAGCAGTACTTC,CASSEVLAGPTYEQYF
TRBD1,TRBV7-9,TRBJ2-7,.,TGTGCCAGAACCGGGACAGGGCCCTACGAGCAGTACTTC,CARTGTGPYEQYF
.,TRBV4-1,TRBJ1-4,.,TGCGCCAGCAGCCAAACCGATACAGATTTTGAAAAACTGTTTTTT,CASSQTDTDFEKLFF
.,TRBV15,TRBJ2-7,.,TGTGCCACCAGCGGGGGACGAGTTGACGAGCAGTACTTC,CATSGGRVDEQYF
.,TRBV7-8,TRBJ1-5,few,TGTGCCAGCAGCGAAAGGACGGCAGGACGGCAGCCCCAGCATTTT,CASSERTAGRQPQHF
TRBD1,TRBV10-1,TRBJ1-5,.,TGCGCCAGCAGAATCGGGACAGGGAAACATAGCAATCAGCCCCAGCATTTT,CASRIGTGKHSNQPQHF
.,TRBV12-3/TRBV12-4,TRBJ1-1,.,TGTGCCAGCAGTTCCTTAGGGGTCGTACAGACGAACACTGAAGCTTTCTTT,CASSSLGVVQTNTEAFF
TRBD1,TRBV5-1,TRBJ2-7,.,TGCGCCAGCAGCGCAACCCTGACAGGGGGCGCGGGAGAGCAGTACTTC,CASSATLTGGAGEQYF
.,TRBV27,TRBJ2-5,many,TGTGCCAGCAGACTCACGACAGCGCAAGAGACCCAGTACTTC,CASRLTTAQETQYF
TRBD2,TRBV5-1,TRBJ2-5,.,TGCGCCAGCAGCTTGGCCAGCGGGGGCAGGAACCAAGTGACCCAGGACTTC,CASSLASGGRNQVTQDF
TRBD1,TRBV10-3,TRBJ1-3,few,TGTGCCATCAGTCCAACCGGGACAGACTCTGGAAACACCATATATTTT,CAISPTGTDSGNTIYF
.,TRBV7-6,TRBJ1-1,.,TGTGCCAGCAGCTCGGGGGTGGGCACCGGGAACACTGAAGCTTTCTTT,CASSSGVGTGNTEAFF
.,TRBV7-9,TRBJ1-1,.,TGTGCCAGCAGCTCCCAAGGAGGGGCGAACACTGAAGCTTTCTTT,CASSSQGGANTEAFF
.,TRBV5-1,TRBJ2-5,many,TGCGCCAGCAGCTTGAACGGTGGTGTGGGAGAGACCCAGTACTTC,CASSLNGGVGETQYF
.,TRBV18,TRBJ2-1,.,TGTGCCAGCTCACCCTCAGGAGGGACCAATGAGCAGTTCTTC,CASSPSGGTNEQFF
TRBD2,TRBV12-3/TRBV12-4,TRBJ2-7,.,TGTGCCAGCAGAACCGCCCTGGCCAGCGGGGGCGACGACGAGCAGTACTTC,CASRTALASGGDDEQYF
.,TRBV7-6,TRBJ1-5,.,TGTGCCAGCAGTCAGGGAGAGAGCAATCAGCCCCAGCATTTT,CASSQGESNQPQHF
.,TRBV25-1,TRBJ1-6,.,TGTGCCAGCAGTGAAGGTATCGGGAGCTCCTATAATTCACCCCTCCACTTT,CASSEGIGSSYNSPLHF
TRBD1,TRBV7-9,TRBJ2-3,.,TGTGCCAGCAGCTTGAGGTCTACAGGGGGCGAAACAGATACGCAGTATTTT,CASSLRSTGGETDTQYF
.,TRBV7-3,TRBJ2-1,.,TGTGCCAGCAGCTGGGGACCCGGACCCTACAATGAGCAGTTCTTC,CASSWGPGPYNEQFF
.,TRBV20-1,TRBJ2-7,.,TGCAGTGTGATCGTTAACGACTACGAGCAGTACTTC,CSVIVNDYEQYF
.,TRBV7-3,TRBJ2-6,.,TGTGCCAGCACCGTGGGTCTGTCTGGGGCCAACGTCCTGACTTTC,CASTVGLSGANVLTF
TRBD1,TRBV19,TRBJ2-3,many,TGTGCCAGTAGTGAGGACAGGGTCACAGATACGCAGTATTTT,CASSEDRVTDTQYF
TRBD1,TRBV7-9,TRBJ1-4,.,TGTGCCAGCAGCTCCGCCTCTGGGACAGCAACTAATGAAAAACTGTTTTTT,CASSSASGTATNEKLFF
.,TRBV6-1,TRBJ1-1,many,TGTGCCAGCAGTAGGATCCGGGAAAACACTGAAGCTTTCTTT,CASSRIRENTEAFF
TRBD1,TRBV10-3,TRBJ2-2,.,TGTGCCATCAGTGAGTCGAATACAGGGGCCACCGGGGAGCTGTTTTTT,CAISESNTGATGELFF
TRBD2,TRBV7-3,TRBJ2-3,.,TGTGCCAGCAGCTCTGGACTAGTCTACAATGAGCAGTATTTT,CASSSGLVYNEQYF
TRBD2,TRBV2,TRBJ2-2,many,TGTGCCAGCAGTTTTTCTAGCGGGGGCTGGTCCGGGGAGCTGTTTTTT,CASSFSSGGWSGELFF
.,TRBV19,TRBJ2-7,.,TGTGCCAGTAGTATAGATAGGGCGTACGAGCAGTACTTC,CASSIDRAYEQYF
.,TRBV18,TRBJ2-7,many,TGTGCCAGCTCACCGGGAGCGAATTACGAGCAGTACTTC,CASSPGANYEQYF
.,TRBV19,TRBJ2-3,many,TGTGCCAGTAGTGGCAGGGGTAGAACAGATACGCAGTATTTT,CASSGRGRTDTQYF